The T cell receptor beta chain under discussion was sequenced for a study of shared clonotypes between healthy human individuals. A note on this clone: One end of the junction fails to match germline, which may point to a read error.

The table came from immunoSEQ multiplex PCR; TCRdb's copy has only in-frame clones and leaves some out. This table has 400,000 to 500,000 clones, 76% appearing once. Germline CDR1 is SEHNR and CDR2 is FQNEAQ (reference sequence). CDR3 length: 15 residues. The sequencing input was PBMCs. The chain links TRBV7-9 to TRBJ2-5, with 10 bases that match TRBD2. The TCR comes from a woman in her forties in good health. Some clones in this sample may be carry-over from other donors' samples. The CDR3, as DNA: TGTGCCAGCAGTCCTAGCGGGGGACGTGCGGAGACCCGGTACTTC. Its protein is CASSPSGGRAETRYF.